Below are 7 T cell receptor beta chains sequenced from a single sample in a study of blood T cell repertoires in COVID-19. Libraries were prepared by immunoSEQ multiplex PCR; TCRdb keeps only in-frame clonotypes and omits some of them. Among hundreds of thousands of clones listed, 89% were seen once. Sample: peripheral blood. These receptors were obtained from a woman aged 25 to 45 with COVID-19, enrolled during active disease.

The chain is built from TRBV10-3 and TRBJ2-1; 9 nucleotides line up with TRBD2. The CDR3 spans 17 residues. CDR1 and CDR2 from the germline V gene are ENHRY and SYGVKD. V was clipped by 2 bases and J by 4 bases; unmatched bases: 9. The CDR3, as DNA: TGTGCCATCAGTGAGACCTCGGCTAGCGGGGCTTACAATGAGCAGTTCTTC. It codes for CAISETSASGAYNEQFF.

This CDR3 reads CASSSPLVGGEQYF. DNA for the CDR3: TGTGCCAGCAGTTCTCCGTTGGTCGGGGGCGAGCAGTACTTC. This chain connects TRBV6-2 or TRBV6-3 to TRBJ2-7, with D possibly matching TRBD2 (6 bases). V was trimmed by 4 bases and J by 6 bases, leaving 16 bases between them. CDR3 length: 14 residues. CDR1 and CDR2 from the germline V gene are MNHEY and SVGEGT.

The CDR3 nucleotides read TGCAGCGTTCGCTCAGGGTTCGGAGCCTATACCGGTAACTATGGCTACACCTTC. It is translated as CSVRSGFGAYTGNYGYTF. The chain is built from TRBV29-1 and TRBJ1-2, with D possibly matching TRBD1 (5 bases). The CDR3 extends over 18 amino acids. CDR1 and CDR2 from the germline V gene are SQVTM and ANQGSEA. Between the trimmed V and J ends, which lost 5 bases and 1 base, there was a span of 26 bases.

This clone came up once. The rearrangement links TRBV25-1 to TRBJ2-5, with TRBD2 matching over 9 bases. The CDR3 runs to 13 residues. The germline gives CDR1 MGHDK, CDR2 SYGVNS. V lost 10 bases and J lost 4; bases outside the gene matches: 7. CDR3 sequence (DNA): TGTGCCACCACTAGAGCGGGGGGAGAGACCCAGTACTTC. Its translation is CATTRAGGETQYF. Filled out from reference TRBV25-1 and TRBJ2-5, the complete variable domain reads EADIYQTPRYLVIGTGKKITLECSQTMGHDKMYWYQQDPGMELHLIHYSYGVNSTEKGDLSSESTVSRIRTEHFPLTLESARPSHTSQYLCATTRAGGETQYFGPGTRLLVL.

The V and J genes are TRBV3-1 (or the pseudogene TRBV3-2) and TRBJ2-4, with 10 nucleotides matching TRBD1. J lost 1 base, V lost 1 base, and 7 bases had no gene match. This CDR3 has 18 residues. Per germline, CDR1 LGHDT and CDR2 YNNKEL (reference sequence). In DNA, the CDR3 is TGTGCCAGCAGCCAAGTGTCGACAGGGGGCTTTGCCAAAAACATTCAGTACTTC. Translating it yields CASSQVSTGGFAKNIQYF.

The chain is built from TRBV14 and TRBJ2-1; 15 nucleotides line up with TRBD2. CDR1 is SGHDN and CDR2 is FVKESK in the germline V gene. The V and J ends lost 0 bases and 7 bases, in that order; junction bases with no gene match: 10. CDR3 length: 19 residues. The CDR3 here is CASSQDGLAGGPLGNEQFF. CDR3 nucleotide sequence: TGTGCCAGCAGCCAAGATGGACTAGCGGGAGGGCCCCTGGGGAATGAGCAGTTCTTC.

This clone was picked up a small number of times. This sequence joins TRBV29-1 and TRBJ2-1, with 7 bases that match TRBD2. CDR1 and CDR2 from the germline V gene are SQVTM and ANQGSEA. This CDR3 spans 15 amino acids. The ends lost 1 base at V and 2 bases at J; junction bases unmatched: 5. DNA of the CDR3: TGCAGCGTTGAAGTTACGGGACTACCCTACAATGAGCAGTTCTTC. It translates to CSVEVTGLPYNEQFF.